These 25 T cell receptor beta chains came from one sample sequenced in a study of T cell responses to AZD1222 COVID-19 vaccine. TCRdb keeps only in-frame clones here, not all; method: immunoSEQ multiplex PCR. The top ten hold about 4% of the sample, which has 150,000 to 200,000 clones, just over 90% seen once. The sequences come from peripheral blood, collected 28 days after the second dose of the MenACWY control vaccine. These receptors were collected from an adult who received the MenACWY meningococcal vaccine as a control.

V is TRBV28 and J is TRBJ1-5; D is undetermined. The CDR3 sequence is 14 residues long. Trimming shortened V by 5 bases and J by 11 bases, and 19 bases separated the two germline ends. Germline V lookup: CDR1 MDHEN, CDR2 SYDVKM. CDR3 sequence (DNA): TGTGCCAGCAGTCGTACAGATCCCTACCGGTCCCAGCATTTT. Translation: CASSRTDPYRSQHF. The whole variable domain, filled in from reference TRBV28 and TRBJ1-5, reads DVKVTQSSRYLVKRTGEKVFLECVQDMDHENMFWYRQDPGLGLRLIYFSYDVKMKEKGDIPEGYSVSREKKERFSLILESASTNQTSMYLCASSRTDPYRSQHFGDGTRLSIL.

The V gene is TRBV6-4, the J gene TRBJ1-5, with TRBD1 identical over 10 bases. Germline trimming cut 6 bases from V and 6 bases from J; bases unmatched to any gene: 8. CDR3 length: 15 amino acids. Germline loops: CDR1 MRHNA, CDR2 SNTAGT. CDR3 sequence: CASSPTGGQGQPQHF. CDR3 coding DNA: TGTGCCAGCAGCCCGACAGGGGGCCAGGGTCAGCCCCAGCATTTT.

CDR3 region: CASRDPGQAGYGYTF. DNA of the CDR3: TGTGCCAGCAGGGACCCCGGACAGGCGGGCTATGGCTACACCTTC. The J gene is TRBJ1-2, the V gene TRBV6-5, with 7 bases that match TRBD1. Germline CDR1 and CDR2: MNHEY and SVGAGI. This CDR3 has 15 residues. V was pared by 6 bases and J by 4 bases, with 11 bases of the junction left unmatched.

The chain uses TRBV11-2 and TRBJ2-5; 9 bases map to TRBD2. Trimming at V came to 4 bases and at J to 2 bases, leaving 8 bases not matched to a gene. CDR3 length equals 16 residues. Germline V gene sequence: CDR1 SGHAT, CDR2 FQNNGV. The CDR3 region has the DNA TGTGCCAGCAGCTACGGACTAGCGAGCATACAAGAGACCCAGTACTTC. This codes for CASSYGLASIQETQYF.

This chain joins TRBV7-9 and TRBJ1-1; weak D call: TRBD1 (6 bases). Germline V gene sequence: CDR1 SEHNR, CDR2 FQNEAQ (reference sequence). The CDR3 sequence is 16 residues long. Trimming shortened V by 5 bases and J by 7 bases, and 23 bases separated the two germline ends. The CDR3 DNA follows: TGTGCCAGCAGCCGGGACATACTAAATGAAGAGGGTGAAGCTTTCTTT. Amino acids: CASSRDILNEEGEAFF.

The chain is built from TRBV7-8 and TRBJ2-1; 16 positions agree with TRBD2. The CDR3 length is 17 residues. The J segment lost 4 bases and the V segment lost 5 bases, leaving 5 bases of the junction unmatched. Germline V gives CDR1 SGHVS, CDR2 FQNEAQ. In nucleotides, the CDR3 is TGTGCCAGCAGCCAGGGACTAGCGGGAGGGTTATACAATGAGCAGTTCTTC. This gives the protein CASSQGLAGGLYNEQFF.

This clone was found once. This chain connects TRBV9 to TRBJ1-2; D ambiguous. Germline values: CDR1 SGDLS, CDR2 YYNGEE. The CDR3 is 13 residues long. V was shortened by 0 bases and J by 6 bases, with 9 bases between the two germline ends. The CDR3 here is CASSVAGGNGYTF. For the CDR3, the DNA is TGTGCCAGCAGCGTAGCGGGTGGCAATGGCTACACCTTC.

The rearrangement joins TRBV27 to TRBJ1-1; D call uncertain. V lost 6 bases and J 5 bases, leaving 1 base between the germline ends. The length of the CDR3 is 9 residues. Germline V gives CDR1 MNHEY, CDR2 SMNVEV (reference sequence). The CDR3 reads CASRTEAFF. CDR3 sequence (DNA): TGTGCCAGCAGGACTGAAGCTTTCTTT.

The V and J genes are TRBV6-1 and TRBJ1-5; D is ambiguous. V was shortened by 3 bases and J by 6 bases, with 6 bases between the two germline ends. Germline lookup yields CDR1 MNHNS and CDR2 SASEGT. The CDR3 consists of 12 residues. This CDR3 reads CASSELIQPQHF. CDR3 DNA: TGTGCCAGCAGTGAGTTGATTCAGCCCCAGCATTTT.

The chain has TRBV3-1 (or the pseudogene TRBV3-2) and TRBJ1-3; TRBD1 agrees at 7 bases. The germline V gene has CDR1 LGHDT and CDR2 YNNKEL (reference sequence). The V gene end was trimmed by 6 bases and the J gene end by 2 bases; junction bases not matched to a gene: 4. The CDR3 runs 14 residues. The CDR3 sequence is CASSPGTAGNTIYF. Here the CDR3 DNA reads TGTGCCAGCAGTCCCGGGACAGCTGGAAACACCATATATTTT.

This clone was seen a handful of times. The chain recombines TRBV5-1 with TRBJ2-1; D is ambiguous. Trimming stripped 4 bases from V and 2 bases from J, with 13 bases between. Germline V lookup: CDR1 SGHRS, CDR2 YFSETQ. This CDR3 contains 15 residues. Here the CDR3 DNA reads TGCGCCAGCAGCGGTGGGTCGCGGACCTACAATGAGCAGTTCTTC. Translation gives CASSGGSRTYNEQFF.

This clone has a single count. V gene TRBV18 combines with J gene TRBJ1-4; tentatively, D is TRBD1 (6 bases). V was clipped by 2 bases and J by 8 bases, with 12 bases between them. Per the germline V gene, CDR1 is KGHSH and CDR2 is LQKENI. This CDR3 comprises 14 residues. CDR3 in DNA: TGTGCCAGCTCACCAAGCAGGGGTGAGGAAAAACTGTTTTTT. Residues: CASSPSRGEEKLFF.

The chain links TRBV21-1 to TRBJ2-1; the table gives TRBD2 as D, unverified against the DNA. TRBV21-1 is described as a pseudogene. There are 17 residues in the CDR3. This CDR3 is CASSSGELAGGSNEQFF. DNA of the CDR3: TGTGCCAGCAGCTCAGGAGAGCTAGCGGGAGGGTCCAATGAGCAGTTCTTC.

The chain uses TRBV7-2 and TRBJ1-4; tentative D call: TRBD1 (5 bases). Germline V gene sequence: CDR1 SGHTA, CDR2 FQGNSA. Between the trimmed V and J ends, which lost 5 bases and 7 bases, there was a span of 11 bases. This CDR3 is built from 13 residues. CDR3 bases: TGTGCCAGCAGCCCGGGCAGGGTTGAAAAACTGTTTTTT. It yields the protein CASSPGRVEKLFF.

The V gene is TRBV30, the J gene TRBJ1-6; D is unresolved. Germline V gene lookup returns CDR1 GTSNPN and CDR2 SVGIG (reference sequence). This CDR3 has 15 residues. Trimming took 2 bases from V and 8 from J, leaving 16 bases between them. Here the CDR3 reads CAWSLRGHAHSPLHF. CDR3 in DNA: TGTGCCTGGAGTCTCCGTGGCCACGCCCATTCACCCCTCCACTTT.

CDR3 DNA sequence: TGTGCCAGTAGTAACCCCCGGGGTTCAAAAACTGAAGCTTTCTTT. Encoded protein: CASSNPRGSKTEAFF. V gene TRBV19 combines with J gene TRBJ1-1; unclear D gene. CDR3 size: 15 residues. Trimming took off 4 bases at V and 5 bases at J, with 17 bases between the two ends. Germline assignment: CDR1 LNHDA and CDR2 SQIVND (reference sequence).

This chain joins TRBV3-1 (or the pseudogene TRBV3-2) and TRBJ1-1; D is perhaps TRBD1 (5 bases). In germline, CDR1 is LGHDT, CDR2 YNNKEL (reference sequence). The CDR3 is made up of 15 amino acids. Trimming shortened V by 4 bases and J by 7 bases, and 19 bases separated the two germline ends. CDR3 sequence (DNA): TGTGCCAGCAGCCCGCCCCCCGGGGGGAGAAATGAAGCTTTCTTT. Protein: CASSPPPGGRNEAFF.

In this sample, this clone turned up once. This chain joins TRBV19 and TRBJ1-6; a possible D gene is TRBD1 (6 bases). CDR1 and CDR2 (germline): LNHDA, SQIVND (reference sequence). The germline V and J ends were trimmed by 7 bases and 9 bases, with 16 bases remaining between them. The CDR3 loop spans 14 amino acids. The CDR3 reads CASTRTAKGSPLHF. CDR3 DNA: TGTGCCAGTACAAGGACAGCAAAAGGTTCACCCCTCCACTTT.

The chain has TRBV5-4 and TRBJ2-7, with a possible D match to TRBD1 (5 bases). Germline-derived CDR1 and CDR2 are SGHNT and YYREEE (reference sequence). There are 14 residues in the CDR3. Trimming removed 4 bases at V and 2 bases at J, with 13 bases between. The CDR3 is CASSPAGRTYEQYF. The CDR3 DNA sequence: TGTGCCAGCAGCCCCGCAGGGCGGACCTACGAGCAGTACTTC.

The chain recombines TRBV7-9 with TRBJ1-2; the D gene is possibly TRBD1 (6 bases). This CDR3 comprises 14 residues. Germline V gene lookup returns CDR1 SEHNR and CDR2 FQNEAQ (reference sequence). Trimming cost V 1 base and J 4 bases, with 10 bases left between them. This CDR3 reads CASSLGTASYGYTF. CDR3 DNA sequence: TGTGCCAGCAGCTTAGGGACAGCAAGCTATGGCTACACCTTC.

The table lists this clone with a count of one. The chain links TRBV7-9 to TRBJ1-1; no reliable D call. V dropped 1 base and J dropped 4 bases, with 13 bases sitting between them. The CDR3 has 15 residues. Germline V CDR1 and CDR2: SEHNR, FQNEAQ (reference sequence). The CDR3 is CASSLERTRGTEAFF. CDR3 DNA sequence: TGTGCCAGCAGCTTAGAGAGGACCCGGGGCACTGAAGCTTTCTTT.

The rearrangement joins TRBV5-4 to TRBJ2-5; 7 bases align to TRBD2. The germline V gene encodes CDR1 SGHNT and CDR2 YYREEE (reference sequence). J lost 7 bases, V lost 0 bases, and 3 bases had no gene match. This CDR3 has 13 residues. The CDR3: CASSLGREGTQYF. The DNA for the CDR3 is TGTGCCAGCAGCTTGGGCAGGGAGGGGACCCAGTACTTC.

The sample holds one count of this clone. The gene calls are TRBV7-9 and TRBJ1-4; tentative D call: TRBD1 (5 bases). Per the germline V gene, CDR1 is SEHNR and CDR2 is FQNEAQ (reference sequence). Trimming cost V 4 bases and J 4 bases, with 16 bases left between them. The CDR3 contains 16 residues. CDR3 protein: CASSSLRDHLNEKLFF. CDR3 coding DNA: TGTGCCAGCAGCTCTCTTCGGGACCACCTTAATGAAAAACTGTTTTTT.

V gene TRBV4-3 combines with J gene TRBJ2-7, with D unclear. Germline V CDR1 and CDR2: LGHNA, YSLEER. Trimming took off 0 bases at V and 0 bases at J, with 12 bases between the two ends. The CDR3 length is 16 residues. CDR3 DNA sequence: TGCGCCAGCAGCCAAGATCTGGGCACCGCCTCCTACGAGCAGTACTTC. Its protein product is CASSQDLGTASYEQYF.

This chain links TRBV7-2 with TRBJ2-2, with 9 bases aligning to TRBD2. V lost 5 bases and J lost 1; bases outside the gene matches: 2. Per the germline V gene, CDR1 is SGHTA and CDR2 is FQGNSA. This CDR3 is built from 15 residues. In nucleotides, the CDR3 is TGTGCCAGCAGCCTGACTAGCGGGAACACCGGGGAGCTGTTTTTT. Its translation is CASSLTSGNTGELFF.